Shown below are 17 T cell receptor beta chains from a single sample sequenced in a study of T cells in Graves' hyperthyroidism and ophthalmopathy. Using RNA transcripts as the source, TCR beta CDR3 regions were amplified. Primed by the HTBI set, a first-round RT-PCR was run on the TCR CDR3. TCRdb analysed the multiplex PCR reads with MiXCR anew, one entry per CDR3 protein. Altogether approximately 330,000 distinct CDR3 sequences are present, approximately 13% being singletons, with the ten largest covering 30% to 40%. Material: blood. The receptors originated from a woman aged 40 to 50 with Graves' ophthalmopathy.

The sample holds a few counts of this clonotype. CDR3 region: CASSFLSNYEQYF. The CDR3 DNA is TGTGCCAGCAGTTTCCTCTCCAACTACGAGCAGTACTTC. The rearrangement uses TRBV27 and TRBJ2-7; D call uncertain. Germline CDR1 is MNHEY and CDR2 is SMNVEV (reference sequence). V was pared by 3 bases and J by 3 bases, with 9 bases between. The CDR3 spans 13 residues.

This clonotype was seen at least ten times. The chain combines TRBV28 with TRBJ2-7, with 7 bases identical to TRBD2. With 8 bases clipped from V and 2 bases from J, the junction kept 6 bases outside the gene matches. The germline CDR1 and CDR2 sequences are MDHEN and SYDVKM. CDR3 length: 13 amino acids. The CDR3 is CASWEGRAYEQYF. CDR3 nucleotides: TGTGCCAGCTGGGAAGGGAGGGCCTACGAGCAGTACTTC.

This clonotype was recorded at least ten times. The chain links TRBV2 to TRBJ2-7; D is possibly TRBD1 (5 bases). Germline V CDR1 and CDR2: SNHLY, FYNNEI. CDR3 length equals 13 residues. V gave up 3 bases and J gave up 3 bases, with 9 bases separating them. Written as DNA, the CDR3 is TGTGCCAGCAGTGAGGTCCAGGGCTACGAGCAGTACTTC. This translates into CASSEVQGYEQYF.

The chain carries TRBV19 and TRBJ1-3, with 10 bases aligning to TRBD1. The V and J ends lost 5 bases and 1 base, in that order; junction bases with no gene match: 8. From germline, CDR1 is LNHDA and CDR2 SQIVND (reference sequence). The CDR3 contains 17 residues. In DNA, the CDR3 is TGTGCCAGTAGTCCCCTGACAGGGGGCAGTTCTGGAAACACCATATATTTT. Translating it yields CASSPLTGGSSGNTIYF.

This clonotype was observed at least ten times. This rearrangement joins TRBV20-1 to TRBJ1-1; 8 bases agree with TRBD1. The V and J ends lost 2 bases and 2 bases, in that order; junction bases with no gene match: 4. This CDR3 is 14 amino acids long. Per germline, CDR1 DFQATT and CDR2 SNEGSKA (reference sequence). The DNA for the CDR3 is TGCAGTGCTAGAAGGACAGGGACCAACACTGAAGCTTTCTTT. Translating it yields CSARRTGTNTEAFF.

This clonotype was seen ten or more times. This chain's CDR3 is CSVEDLGTNSYEQYF. CDR3 bases: TGCAGCGTTGAAGATCTCGGGACTAACTCCTACGAGCAGTACTTC. The genes are TRBV29-1 and TRBJ2-7; 7 bases fit TRBD2. Germline loops: CDR1 SQVTM, CDR2 ANQGSEA. There are 15 residues in the CDR3. The V gene end was trimmed by 0 bases and the J gene end by 0 bases; junction bases not matched to a gene: 5.

The chain combines TRBV30 with TRBJ2-1; D possibly corresponds to TRBD2 (6 bases). Germline V lookup: CDR1 GTSNPN, CDR2 SVGIG (reference sequence). Trimming pared 8 bases from V and 0 bases from J, leaving 14 bases between. The CDR3 is 14 amino acids. The CDR3 DNA is TGTGCCAGTTCTAGCGTAAACTCCTACAATGAGCAGTTCTTC. This encodes CASSSVNSYNEQFF.

J is TRBJ2-2 and V is TRBV19; 12 nucleotides agree with TRBD2. The CDR3 spans 17 residues. Unmatched junction bases numbered 6, after V lost 2 bases and J lost 5 bases. Germline CDR1 LNHDA, CDR2 SQIVND (reference sequence). The CDR3 DNA follows: TGTGCCAGTAGTATAATACCCGGGACTAGCGGGACCGGGGAGCTGTTTTTT. This sequence encodes CASSIIPGTSGTGELFF.

This clonotype was observed many times. The V gene is TRBV15, the J gene TRBJ2-1; TRBD2 might be the D (6 bases). The CDR3 runs 15 residues. V was trimmed by 0 bases and J by 7 bases, leaving 13 bases between them. The germline V gene has CDR1 LNHNV and CDR2 YYDKDF (reference sequence). The CDR3 here is CATSRDRIRGNEQFF. The CDR3 DNA reads TGTGCCACCAGCAGAGATCGCATACGGGGGAATGAGCAGTTCTTC.

This clonotype was seen at least ten times. V usage is TRBV12-5 and J usage is TRBJ2-6; unclear D gene. V shed 5 bases and J shed 5 bases, with 13 bases lying between them. The CDR3 is 15 amino acids. Germline CDR1 and CDR2: LGHNT and FRNRAP. The CDR3: CASGPGSGWANVLTF. Written as DNA, the CDR3 is TGTGCTAGTGGTCCCGGCTCCGGGTGGGCCAACGTCCTGACTTTC.

In DNA form, the CDR3 reads TGCAGTGCTAGAAATCCGGGAAGTAGCGGGGGAACCTACGAGCAGTACTTC. Its translation: CSARNPGSSGGTYEQYF. This chain uses TRBV20-1 with TRBJ2-7, with 9 bases fitting TRBD2. CDR3 length: 17 residues. CDR1 is DFQATT, CDR2 SNEGSKA, per germline (reference sequence). V dropped 2 bases and J dropped 2; count of bases not matched to a gene: 13.

This clonotype occurred many times. The DNA of the CDR3 is TGTGCCAGCAGCCTCCCCGGGCGGACTAGCACAGATACGCAGTATTTT. This codes for CASSLPGRTSTDTQYF. This sequence joins TRBV14 and TRBJ2-3, with D perhaps matching TRBD2 (5 bases). Germline V gene data show CDR1 as SGHDN and CDR2 as FVKESK. The CDR3 is 16 amino acids. V dropped 4 bases and J dropped 0 bases, with 14 bases sitting between them.

A few counts support this clonotype. The J gene is TRBJ1-2, the V gene TRBV27, with a possible D match to TRBD1 (6 bases). Between the trimmed V and J ends, which lost 4 bases and 4 bases, there was a span of 13 bases. This CDR3 is built from 14 residues. Germline CDR1 and CDR2: MNHEY and SMNVEV (reference sequence). Here the CDR3 reads CASSSQKTGYGYTF. The CDR3 region has the DNA TGTGCCAGCAGTTCCCAAAAGACAGGCTATGGCTACACCTTC.

The genes are TRBV4-2 and TRBJ2-7; possible D gene TRBD1, 7 bases. The germline CDR1 and CDR2 sequences are LGHNA and YNFKEQ. The CDR3 totals 17 residues. Trimming pared 4 bases from V and 2 bases from J, leaving 21 bases between. The CDR3 DNA follows: TGTGCCAGCAGCCGGGCAGGAGGGGGCGAGACGACCTACGAGCAGTACTTC. Translated, it gives CASSRAGGGETTYEQYF.

In its sample, this clonotype was seen many times. The chain employs TRBV2 and TRBJ2-3; possibly TRBD1 for D (6 bases). The CDR3 runs to 14 residues. The germline V gene encodes CDR1 SNHLY and CDR2 FYNNEI. With 8 bases removed from V and 3 bases from J, the gap between germline ends came to 15 bases. The CDR3 loop is CASWTALGTDTQYF. CDR3 DNA: TGTGCCAGCTGGACAGCCCTCGGGACAGATACGCAGTATTTT. Complete variable domain (other parts from reference TRBV2 and TRBJ2-3): EPEVTQTPSHQVTQMGQEVILRCVPISNHLYFYWYRQILGQKVEFLVSFYNNEISEKSEIFDDQFSVERPDGSNFTLKIRSTKLEDSAMYFCASWTALGTDTQYFGPGTRLTVL.

With regard to this clonotype: Being one base from a much bigger clone, this may be a read error. The chain carries TRBV20-1 and TRBJ2-7; D possibly corresponds to TRBD2 (5 bases). The germline V gene encodes CDR1 DFQATT and CDR2 SNEGSKA (reference sequence). V was cut by 1 base and J by 0 bases, with 13 bases left in between. The length of the CDR3 is 15 residues. Here the CDR3 reads CSARGARGGSYEQYF. The CDR3 DNA sequence: TGCAGTGCTAGAGGCGCAAGAGGAGGCTCCTACGAGCAGTACTTC.

The chain joins TRBV24-1 to TRBJ2-1; 7 bases map to TRBD2. Trimming took 4 bases from V and 2 from J; bases not matched to a gene: 10. Germline CDR1 and CDR2: KGHDR and SFDVKD. The CDR3 spans 17 residues. This CDR3 reads CATSDGGKDKPYNEQFF. The CDR3 DNA follows: TGTGCCACCAGTGACGGGGGGAAGGACAAACCCTACAATGAGCAGTTCTTC.